This T cell receptor beta chain was recorded in a study of shared clonotypes between healthy human individuals (dated by TCRdb to 2018 to 2021). With regard to the full study: Three men and two women, aged 18 to 49 years, made up the cohort. For each donor, CD4 naive and CD4 memory were each given three plates, CD8 naive was given two plates, and CD8 memory was given one plate. To estimate repertoire size and how much clonotype sharing occurs between individuals, the study deeply sequenced the blood TCR repertoires of about 5 healthy adults. Per donor, leukapheresis produced somewhere between about 0.8 and 9.5 billion PBMCs. To increase sequencing depth and limit assay-specific biases, TCR repertoire library preparation and sequencing were carried out by different laboratories using diverse techniques.

A word on this clone: There is no known antigen for this receptor. Base quality data are lacking; no much larger clone is found one base away.

The donors were healthy, HIV-negative adults with no recently reported acute infections or vaccinations. Only Caucasian adults living in Nashville, Tennessee, USA were represented among the donors. Magnetic negative selection was used to enrich CD4+ T cells, after which naive cells were positively selected on CD45RA and the negative fraction became the memory subset. After blood collection by leukapheresis, PBMCs were isolated using Ficoll-Histopaque density gradient centrifugation and then cryopreserved in the vapor phase of liquid nitrogen. Purity and quantity of every magnetically sorted T cell population were checked by analytical flow cytometry. Each sorted fraction had its genomic DNA isolated and then quantified by UV absorbance on a Nanodrop 2000c. CDR1 and CDR2 were assigned from the germline V gene as SGDLS and YYNGEE. Its CDR3 holds 16 amino acids, cysteine through phenylalanine. The only DNA kept is the CDR3, 48 bases in frame from the first base. Germline trimming: 2 bases from V, 3 bases from J; junction bases outside gene matches: 5.

Broad study findings and their caveats: Sampling was restricted to blood, and TCR repertoires in tissue are likely to differ from TCR repertoires in blood. Naive subsets generally had larger estimated clonotype richness than memory subsets did. Across a few donors, about 5.2% of naive CD4, approximately 3.5% of naive CD8, 2.3% of memory CD4, and 0.3% to 0.45% of memory CD8 clonotypes were shared. Because the study included only a small number of donors, the genetic and exposure-history diversity represented was limited. Compared with non-shared clonotypes, the clonotypes found in all four sorted-subset donors had higher generation probabilities. Based on pairwise subsampling, the degree of clonotype sharing among donors was expected to be affected by sequencing depth. Rarefaction of sorted-subset datasets indicated incomplete sequencing despite the large sequencing depth.

Using the deep immunoSEQ assay, multiplex PCR amplified TCR CDR3 regions from genomic DNA. Genomic DNA extracted from each cell subset was distributed evenly over all wells of several immunoSEQ 96-well plates, and each plate served as one replicate. For sorted subsets, each replicate PCR was loaded with 150 to 250 ng genomic DNA, equivalent to about 30,000 T cell genomes. Purified libraries were quantified with a Qubit 3.0 fluorometer, sized on a Bioanalyzer 2100, and re-quantified with the KAPA Library Quantification kit. Each immunoSEQ 96-well plate was sequenced on its own single-read 150-cycle Illumina NextSeq 550 flow cell. The authors' pipeline ran thus. Because only junctional sequences without quality scores were contained in the immunoSEQ output, filtering matching that applied to full-length reads could not be performed. Sequences were annotated with PyIR, a Python wrapper for IgBLAST v1.9, and V/J genes and CDR3 were assigned using IMGT germline references. Reads with weak V/J assignments (E-value above 1e-6), missing CDR3, stop codons, out-of-frame junctions, or ambiguous translated residues were removed. V3J clonotypes were defined by identical inferred V gene, J gene, and CDR3 amino acid sequence. The percentage overlap between two repertoires was calculated by dividing the number of shared unique clonotypes by the size of the smaller repertoire. Richness of each repertoire was evaluated using RTK rarefaction, the Chao1 estimator, and Recon v2.1 estimates of unobserved clonotypes. Generation probabilities for all TCRbeta clonotypes obtained by the gDNA method from several donors were computed using OLGA. TCRdb limited this immuneACCESS table to in-frame rearrangements with V and J called. A share of clones is missing; checked studies link under half to unresolved V genes, and the rest is unexplained. V, J and clone size reflect that table, while D and trimming were determined from the DNA. Within this sample are approximately 1.4 million clones, with 98% of them counted one time only. Around 0.45% of the sample comes from the top ten.

The sequencing input was naive CD4+ T cells sorted from blood. The cell subset or site tag for this specimen amounts to: CD45RA+ positively selected. The chain was built from TRBV9 and TRBJ2-1; 10 junctional bases match TRBD2. The clonotype was recovered from a young man in good health. The DNA sequence is given as TGTGCCAGCAGCGTCGGAGCGGGAGGGGTCTACAATGAGCAGTTCTTC. Translated, it reads CASSVGAGGVYNEQFF.